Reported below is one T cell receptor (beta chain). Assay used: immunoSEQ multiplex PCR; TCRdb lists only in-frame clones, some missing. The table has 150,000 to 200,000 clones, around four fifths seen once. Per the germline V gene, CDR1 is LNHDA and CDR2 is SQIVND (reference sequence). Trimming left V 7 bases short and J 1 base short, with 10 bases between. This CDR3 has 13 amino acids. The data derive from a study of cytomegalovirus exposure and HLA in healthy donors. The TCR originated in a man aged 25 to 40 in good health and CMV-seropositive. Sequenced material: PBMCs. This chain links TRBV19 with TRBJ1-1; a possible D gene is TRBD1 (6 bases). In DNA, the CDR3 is TGTGCCAGTAAACCGACAGGGAACACTGAAGCTTTCTTT. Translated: CASKPTGNTEAFF.